The 31 T cell receptor beta chains presented below share a single source sample, sequenced in a study of cytomegalovirus exposure and HLA in healthy donors. The PCR had 60 Vbeta and 13 Jbeta primers. Method: immunoSEQ multiplex PCR; TCRdb's copy keeps in-frame clones and lacks some. The sample yields 150,000 to 200,000 clones, approximately 84% seen once. Sequenced input: PBMCs. These receptors were obtained from a boy between 10 and 17 years old in good health and CMV-seronegative.

This chain joins TRBV4-3 and TRBJ2-1; 12 bases are shared with TRBD2. V gave up 2 bases and J gave up 6 bases; unmatched junction bases: 14. The germline V gene encodes CDR1 LGHNA and CDR2 YSLEER. The CDR3 runs to 19 residues. The CDR3 protein is CASSQSPSGGASNPNEQFF. The CDR3, as DNA: TGCGCCAGCAGCCAATCCCCTAGCGGGGGGGCCTCCAATCCCAATGAGCAGTTCTTC.

The genes are TRBV9 and TRBJ2-7; TRBD1 is a possible D gene (5 bases). Per germline, CDR1 SGDLS and CDR2 YYNGEE. The CDR3 covers 16 residues. Trimming stripped 3 bases from V and 4 bases from J, with 20 bases between. The chain's CDR3 is CASSGGTSGMSYEQYF. For the CDR3, the DNA is TGTGCCAGCAGCGGAGGAACCTCAGGGATGTCGTACGAGCAGTACTTC.

J is TRBJ1-1 and V is TRBV10-3, with 7 bases matching TRBD1. V lost 10 bases, J lost 1 base, and 9 bases stayed unmatched. The germline CDR1 and CDR2 sequences are ENHRY and SYGVKD. The CDR3 covers 14 residues. The CDR3, as DNA: TGTGCCACAACGGACAGGATGGCGAACACTGAAGCTTTCTTT. Amino acids: CATTDRMANTEAFF.

This clone has only a few counts. The chain employs TRBV7-9 and TRBJ1-2, with TRBD1 matching over 7 bases. V shed 3 bases and J 7 bases; nucleotides not matched to a gene: 11. The CDR3 loop spans 15 amino acids. CDR1 and CDR2 from the germline V gene are SEHNR and FQNEAQ (reference sequence). CDR3 sequence (DNA): TGTGCCAGCAGCTTCACAGGGGATGGGGCATTTGGCTACACCTTC. Protein product: CASSFTGDGAFGYTF. Using reference TRBV7-9 and TRBJ1-2 for the parts outside the CDR3, the full variable domain is DTGVSQNPRHKITKRGQNVTFRCDPISEHNRLYWYRQTLGQGPEFLTYFQNEAQLEKSRLLSDRFSAERPKGSFSTLEIQRTEQGDSAMYLCASSFTGDGAFGYTFGSGTRLTVV.

This chain connects TRBV7-3 to TRBJ2-3; 10 bases line up with TRBD1. The germline V gene encodes CDR1 SGHTA and CDR2 FQGTGA. Trimming removed 5 bases from V and 3 bases from J; junction bases left unmatched: 2. This CDR3 has 14 amino acids. The CDR3 nucleotides are TGTGCCAGCAGCCGACAGGGGGCGACAGATACGCAGTATTTT. Translation: CASSRQGATDTQYF.

The J gene is TRBJ2-3, the V gene TRBV6-1; no clear D. Between the trimmed V and J ends, which lost 4 bases and 6 bases, there was a span of 5 bases. The CDR3 totals 11 residues. Germline CDR1 MNHNS, CDR2 SASEGT. The CDR3 loop reads CASSARDTQYF. Written as DNA, the CDR3 is TGTGCCAGCAGTGCCAGGGATACGCAGTATTTT.

V and J are TRBV5-1 and TRBJ2-5; D not certain. The CDR3 is made up of 11 amino acids. V was trimmed by 5 bases and J by 5 bases, leaving 7 bases between them. Looked up from germline, CDR1 is SGHRS and CDR2 is YFSETQ. CDR3 DNA: TGCGCCAGCAGGGGCGTGGAGACCCAGTACTTC. Its translation: CASRGVETQYF.

The V gene is TRBV19, the J gene TRBJ1-5; tentatively, D is TRBD1 (6 bases). The CDR3 is made up of 14 amino acids. Trimming pared 4 bases from V and 5 bases from J, leaving 12 bases between. Germline assignment: CDR1 LNHDA and CDR2 SQIVND (reference sequence). In DNA form, the CDR3 reads TGTGCCAGTAGTAGCTACAGGGTAGATCAGCCCCAGCATTTT. It specifies CASSSYRVDQPQHF.

This chain joins TRBV11-2 and TRBJ1-6; TRBD1 aligns across 8 bases. Losses at the gene ends were 6 bases for V and 2 bases for J; bases not matched to a gene: 6. The CDR3 is 16 residues long. Germline lookup yields CDR1 SGHAT and CDR2 FQNNGV. The CDR3: CASSDRGRAYNSPLHF. CDR3 in DNA: TGTGCCAGCAGTGACAGGGGTAGGGCCTATAATTCACCCCTCCACTTT.

The chain links TRBV5-4 to TRBJ2-1, with D perhaps TRBD1 (6 bases). The length of the CDR3 is 15 residues. CDR1 and CDR2 (germline): SGHNT, YYREEE (reference sequence). V lost 4 bases and J lost 10, with 21 bases in between. Here the CDR3 reads CASSRAPVTGEEQFF. CDR3 nucleotides: TGTGCCAGCAGCCGGGCCCCCGTGACAGGAGAGGAGCAGTTCTTC.

The chain combines TRBV27 with TRBJ2-1, with D possibly being TRBD2 (5 bases). This CDR3 is 15 amino acids long. The germline V and J ends were trimmed by 3 bases and 7 bases, with 16 bases remaining between them. Germline CDR1 is MNHEY and CDR2 is SMNVEV (reference sequence). CDR3 bases: TGTGCCAGCAGTTTGGGATCGAGCGGTAGGAATGAGCAGTTCTTC. It yields the protein CASSLGSSGRNEQFF.

This clone was picked up one time. The gene calls are TRBV29-1 and TRBJ2-7, with a possible D match to TRBD1 (5 bases). Trimming left V 2 bases short and J 4 bases short, with 9 bases between. Germline V lookup: CDR1 SQVTM, CDR2 ANQGSEA. CDR3 length: 12 residues. The CDR3 protein is CSVETGPYEQYF. Written as DNA, the CDR3 is TGCAGCGTTGAAACAGGACCTTACGAGCAGTACTTC.

This chain uses TRBV2 with TRBJ1-6, with 7 bases aligning to TRBD1. Germline V CDR1 and CDR2: SNHLY, FYNNEI. The V segment lost 10 bases and the J segment 3 bases; nucleotides outside the gene matches: 15. CDR3 length equals 17 residues. The CDR3: CATRDSLPTYYNSPLHF. The CDR3 nucleotides are TGTGCCACCCGGGACAGCCTACCTACATACTATAATTCACCCCTCCACTTT. The full variable domain, its missing parts supplied by reference TRBV2 and TRBJ1-6, is EPEVTQTPSHQVTQMGQEVILRCVPISNHLYFYWYRQILGQKVEFLVSFYNNEISEKSEIFDDQFSVERPDGSNFTLKIRSTKLEDSAMYFCATRDSLPTYYNSPLHFGNGTRLTVT.

J is TRBJ1-5 and V is TRBV11-2, with TRBD1 as a possible D gene (6 bases). The CDR3 covers 14 residues. V dropped 5 bases and J dropped 1 base, with 9 bases sitting between them. From germline, CDR1 is SGHAT and CDR2 FQNNGV. DNA for the CDR3: TGTGCCAGCAGCCATACAGGGAGCAATCAGCCCCAGCATTTT. Residues: CASSHTGSNQPQHF.

The rearrangement joins TRBV7-3 to TRBJ2-5; TRBD1 matches 7 bases. This CDR3 is built from 13 residues. Germline lookup yields CDR1 SGHTA and CDR2 FQGTGA. The ends lost 7 bases at V and 5 bases at J; junction bases unmatched: 7. The CDR3 sequence: CASTPGGVETQYF. The CDR3 DNA reads as TGTGCCAGCACCCCAGGGGGAGTGGAGACCCAGTACTTC.

The rearrangement uses TRBV19 and TRBJ1-6; no definite D call. Germline CDR1 reads LNHDA; CDR2 reads SQIVND (reference sequence). This CDR3 is 14 amino acids long. V was shortened by 2 bases and J by 8 bases, with 10 bases between the two germline ends. CDR3 sequence reads: CASSIRGPHSPLHF. The CDR3 DNA follows: TGTGCCAGTAGTATAAGAGGGCCCCATTCACCCCTCCACTTT.

The chain uses TRBV19 and TRBJ2-7, with TRBD2 identical over 13 bases. The CDR3 has 14 amino acids. V gave up 5 bases and J gave up 6 bases; unmatched junction bases: 4. Germline-derived CDR1 and CDR2 are LNHDA and SQIVND (reference sequence). Here the CDR3 reads CASSWGTSGAEQYF. The DNA of the CDR3 is TGTGCCAGTAGTTGGGGGACTAGCGGGGCCGAGCAGTACTTC. Drawing the rest from reference TRBV19 and TRBJ2-7, the complete variable domain is DGGITQSPKYLFRKEGQNVTLSCEQNLNHDAMYWYRQDPGQGLRLIYYSQIVNDFQKGDIAEGYSVSREKKESFPLTVTSAQKNPTAFYLCASSWGTSGAEQYFGPGTRLTVT.

The chain couples TRBV5-4 to TRBJ2-2; perhaps TRBD2 as D (6 bases). The CDR3 totals 14 residues. V lost 2 bases and J 3 bases, leaving 8 bases between the germline ends. Germline V CDR1 and CDR2: SGHNT, YYREEE (reference sequence). The CDR3 DNA follows: TGTGCCAGCAGCTTCGGGGGAGACACCGGGGAGCTGTTTTTT. Protein product: CASSFGGDTGELFF.

Only a few counts were recorded for this clone. The chain links TRBV9 to TRBJ1-1; tentative D call: TRBD1 (6 bases). There are 15 residues in the CDR3. Germline CDR1 SGDLS, CDR2 YYNGEE. V shed 4 bases and J shed 4 bases, with 17 bases lying between them. The CDR3 DNA reads TGTGCCAGCAGCCTCGGTCGTCAAGGGGGCACTGAAGCTTTCTTT. Its protein is CASSLGRQGGTEAFF.

V usage is TRBV7-3 and J usage is TRBJ2-1; 7 bases align to TRBD2. Looked up from germline, CDR1 is SGHTA and CDR2 is FQGTGA. The length of the CDR3 is 16 residues. Losses at the gene ends were 2 bases for V and 4 bases for J; bases not matched to a gene: 8. The CDR3 spells CASSLSALAAYNEQFF. The CDR3 region has the DNA TGTGCCAGCAGCTTATCGGCCCTAGCGGCGTACAATGAGCAGTTCTTC.

The chain combines TRBV5-5 with TRBJ1-3; the D is unclear. From germline, CDR1 is SGHKS and CDR2 YYEKEE (reference sequence). V shed 2 bases and J shed 8 bases, with 11 bases lying between them. The CDR3 totals 13 residues. Here the CDR3 reads CASSLPGVHTIYF. For the CDR3, the DNA is TGTGCCAGCAGCTTACCAGGTGTACACACCATATATTTT. Variable domain in full (rest from reference TRBV5-5 and TRBJ1-3): DAGVTQSPTHLIKTRGQQVTLRCSPISGHKSVSWYQQVLGQGPQFIFQYYEKEERGRGNFPDRFSARQFPNYSSELNVNALLLGDSALYLCASSLPGVHTIYFGEGSWLTVV.

For the CDR3, the DNA is TGTGCCACCAGCAGAGATCGACAGGGTTCACCCCTCCACTTT. Encoded protein: CATSRDRQGSPLHF. This chain uses TRBV15 with TRBJ1-6; the match to TRBD1 covers 7 bases. The V gene's germline CDR1 is LNHNV and CDR2 YYDKDF (reference sequence). The CDR3 extends over 14 amino acids. The junction had 2 bases not matched to a gene; V was cut back by 0 bases and J by 9 bases.

V and J are TRBV7-8 and TRBJ1-2; weak D call: TRBD1 (5 bases). This CDR3 contains 18 residues. Looked up from germline, CDR1 is SGHVS and CDR2 is FQNEAQ. Trimming removed 0 bases at V and 0 bases at J, with 17 bases between. In DNA, the CDR3 is TGTGCCAGCAGCTTAGCGCCAGGGTTGGGTGAGGCTAACTATGGCTACACCTTC. Its protein is CASSLAPGLGEANYGYTF.

The J gene is TRBJ2-3, the V gene TRBV2, with 7 positions matching TRBD2. CDR1 and CDR2 from the germline V gene are SNHLY and FYNNEI. V trimming: 3 bases; J trimming: 0 bases; junction bases outside the gene matches: 9. The CDR3 sequence is 17 residues long. CDR3 protein: CASSDLRLAASTDTQYF. CDR3 sequence (DNA): TGTGCCAGCAGTGACCTTAGACTAGCCGCTAGCACAGATACGCAGTATTTT.

The rearrangement joins TRBV7-9 to TRBJ1-1; 8 bases agree with TRBD1. Germline CDR1 SEHNR, CDR2 FQNEAQ (reference sequence). The J segment lost 4 bases and the V segment lost 5 bases, leaving 9 bases of the junction unmatched. CDR3 length: 15 residues. The chain's CDR3 is CASSTSTGASTEAFF. For the CDR3, the DNA is TGTGCCAGCAGCACCTCGACAGGGGCGAGCACTGAAGCTTTCTTT.

The V call is TRBV4-3, the J call TRBJ1-2, with D perhaps matching TRBD1 (6 bases). The CDR3 has 14 amino acids. The germline V and J ends were trimmed by 0 bases and 6 bases, with 11 bases remaining between them. Germline CDR1 LGHNA, CDR2 YSLEER. The CDR3 region has the DNA TGCGCCAGCAGCCAAGATACAGGGCGGGATGGCTACACCTTC. Amino acids: CASSQDTGRDGYTF.

The rearrangement joins TRBV7-9 to TRBJ1-5; no clear D. Looked up from germline, CDR1 is SEHNR and CDR2 is FQNEAQ (reference sequence). V was pared by 5 bases and J by 7 bases, with 18 bases between. The CDR3 covers 15 residues. Here the CDR3 reads CASSLGPGLIQPQHF. In DNA, the CDR3 is TGTGCCAGCAGCCTGGGCCCCGGTTTGATCCAGCCCCAGCATTTT. The whole variable domain, remainder taken from reference TRBV7-9 and TRBJ1-5, is DTGVSQNPRHKITKRGQNVTFRCDPISEHNRLYWYRQTLGQGPEFLTYFQNEAQLEKSRLLSDRFSAERPKGSFSTLEIQRTEQGDSAMYLCASSLGPGLIQPQHFGDGTRLSIL.

The chain employs TRBV5-4 and TRBJ2-7; D is unresolved. The CDR3 sequence is 13 residues long. Germline-derived CDR1 and CDR2 are SGHNT and YYREEE (reference sequence). V was trimmed by 3 bases and J by 2 bases, leaving 9 bases between them. In nucleotides, the CDR3 is TGTGCCAGCAGCTACGGTTCCACCTACGAGCAGTACTTC. Protein product: CASSYGSTYEQYF.

The rearrangement links TRBV30 to TRBJ2-1; D possibly corresponds to TRBD2 (5 bases). The germline V gene encodes CDR1 GTSNPN and CDR2 SVGIG (reference sequence). The CDR3 runs 13 residues. Trimming stripped 0 bases from V and 6 bases from J, with 9 bases between. CDR3: CAWSVRGINEQFF. The CDR3 bases are TGTGCCTGGAGTGTACGAGGGATCAATGAGCAGTTCTTC.

J is TRBJ2-5 and V is TRBV6-5, with 7 bases fitting TRBD2. CDR3 length: 15 residues. The junction had 10 bases not matched to a gene; V was cut back by 4 bases and J by 5 bases. Germline CDR1 MNHEY, CDR2 SVGAGI. CDR3 region: CASSSGSGTRETQYF. CDR3 DNA: TGTGCCAGCAGTTCCGGGAGCGGGACGCGGGAGACCCAGTACTTC.

The chain links TRBV27 to TRBJ2-1; no clear D. CDR1 is MNHEY, CDR2 SMNVEV, per germline (reference sequence). V dropped 5 bases and J dropped 2 bases, with 10 bases sitting between them. The CDR3 is made up of 14 amino acids. The CDR3 loop is CASSPRGPYNEQFF. DNA for the CDR3: TGTGCCAGCAGTCCGCGCGGCCCCTACAATGAGCAGTTCTTC.